This T cell receptor beta chain is drawn from a study of Ad26.COV2.S vaccination and SARS-CoV-2 variants. In the study overall: Administration of Ad26.COV2.S was intramuscular, either once or twice 56 days apart. The study, taken as a whole, reports: Breadth measured for non-spike TCRs was similar across vaccine and placebo recipients. Vaccine recipients surpassed placebo recipients in spike-specific TCR breadth.

With regard to this clone: Its specificity is not known.

The germline gives CDR1 SEHNR, CDR2 FQNEAQ (reference sequence). The CDR3 loop spans 17 amino acids. V shed 3 bases and J shed 2 bases, with 17 bases lying between them. Using immunoSEQ multiplex PCR, the repertoire was profiled, and TCRdb retains in-frame clones only, with some absent. The sample has around 340,000 clones, around 89% seen once. Treatment denoted: some 19 received Ad26.COV2.S at low or high dose, single or two shots; 5 received placebo; per-sample allocation not given. Repertoires come from day 63 after the first vaccine or placebo injection. The material sequenced was peripheral blood, taken in a trial of Ad26.COV2.S vaccine versus placebo. The rearrangement uses TRBV7-9 and TRBJ1-5; a weak D match, TRBD1 (5 bases). The origin of this receptor is a person aged 18-60 years who received the Ad26.COV2.S COVID-19 vaccine or a placebo. CDR3 coding DNA: TGTGCCAGCAGCTTGTCCAGCGAGGACAATCGCAATCAGCCCCAGCATTTT. Encoded protein: CASSLSSEDNRNQPQHF.